This paragraph reports one T cell receptor beta chain. Its antigen is not identified. Trimming at V came to 6 bases and at J to 3 bases, leaving 10 bases not matched to a gene. CDR3 size: 15 residues. The germline V gene encodes CDR1 SGHNT and CDR2 YENEEA. This entry belongs to a study of T cell responses to AZD1222 COVID-19 vaccine. Findings and limits, study-wide: Reportedly, close to half of spike-specific TCRs are directed against unmutated variant regions.

Method: immunoSEQ multiplex PCR; TCRdb's copy keeps in-frame clones and lacks some. This sample yields about 120,000 clones, of which 91% are seen a single time; around 4.3% belongs to the top ten. Material: peripheral blood, obtained on day 0 of AZD1222 vaccination. The sequence derives from an adult in good health. The J gene is TRBJ2-7, the V gene TRBV11-3; 8 nucleotides agree with TRBD2. The CDR3, as DNA: TGTGCCAGCAGTTTTCGCAGCGGGGGAGGCTACGAGCAGTACTTC. Translated, it gives CASSFRSGGGYEQYF.